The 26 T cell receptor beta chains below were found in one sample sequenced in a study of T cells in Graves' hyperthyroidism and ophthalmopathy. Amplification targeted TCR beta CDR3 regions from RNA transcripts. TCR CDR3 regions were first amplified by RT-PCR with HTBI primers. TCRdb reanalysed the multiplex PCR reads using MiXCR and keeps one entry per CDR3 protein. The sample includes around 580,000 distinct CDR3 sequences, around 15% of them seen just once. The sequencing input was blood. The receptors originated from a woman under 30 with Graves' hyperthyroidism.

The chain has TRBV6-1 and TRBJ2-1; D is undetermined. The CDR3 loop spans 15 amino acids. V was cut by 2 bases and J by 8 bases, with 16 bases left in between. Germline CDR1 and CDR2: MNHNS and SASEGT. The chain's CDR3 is CASSEFGERNDEQFF. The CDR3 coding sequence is TGTGCCAGCAGTGAATTTGGAGAAAGGAATGATGAGCAGTTCTTC.

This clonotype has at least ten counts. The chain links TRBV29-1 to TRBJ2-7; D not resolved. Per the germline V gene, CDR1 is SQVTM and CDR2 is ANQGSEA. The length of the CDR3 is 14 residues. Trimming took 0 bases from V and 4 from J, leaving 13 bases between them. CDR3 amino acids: CSVEDPLVSYEQYF. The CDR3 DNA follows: TGCAGCGTTGAAGATCCCCTAGTTAGTTACGAGCAGTACTTC.

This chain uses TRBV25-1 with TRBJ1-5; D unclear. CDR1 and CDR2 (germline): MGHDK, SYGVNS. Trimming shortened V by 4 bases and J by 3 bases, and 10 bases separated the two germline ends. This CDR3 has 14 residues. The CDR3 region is CASSGRTNNQPQHF. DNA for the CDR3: TGTGCCAGCAGTGGACGGACCAACAATCAGCCCCAGCATTTT.

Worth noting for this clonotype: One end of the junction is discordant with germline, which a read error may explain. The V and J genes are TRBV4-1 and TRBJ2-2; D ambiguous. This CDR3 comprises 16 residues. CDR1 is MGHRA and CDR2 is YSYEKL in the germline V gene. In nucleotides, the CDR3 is TGCGCCAGCAGCCAAAGGAAGGGCCTTTTGACCGGAGAGCTGTTTTTT. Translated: CASSQRKGLLTGELFF.

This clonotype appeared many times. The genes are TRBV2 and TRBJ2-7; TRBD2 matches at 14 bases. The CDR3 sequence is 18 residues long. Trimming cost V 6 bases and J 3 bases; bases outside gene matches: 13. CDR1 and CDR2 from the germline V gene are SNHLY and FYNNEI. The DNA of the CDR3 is TGTGCCAGCAGGGGACGGACGGGACTAGCGGGAGACCGCTACGAGCAGTACTTC. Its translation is CASRGRTGLAGDRYEQYF.

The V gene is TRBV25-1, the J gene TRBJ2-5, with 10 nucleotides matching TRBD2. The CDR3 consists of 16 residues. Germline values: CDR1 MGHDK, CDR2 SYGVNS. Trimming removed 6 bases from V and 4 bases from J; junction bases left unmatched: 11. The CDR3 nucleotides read TGTGCCAGCAGCGCTGAGCGGGAGGGCCCTCGAGAGACCCAGTACTTC. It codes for CASSAEREGPRETQYF.

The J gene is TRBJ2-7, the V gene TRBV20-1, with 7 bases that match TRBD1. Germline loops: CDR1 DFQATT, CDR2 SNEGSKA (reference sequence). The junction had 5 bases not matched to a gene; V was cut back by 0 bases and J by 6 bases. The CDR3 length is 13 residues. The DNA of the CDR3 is TGCAGTGCTAGAGAGACGGGACAGATCGAGCAGTACTTC. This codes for CSARETGQIEQYF.

For the CDR3, the DNA is TGTGCCAGCAGCTTAGGGGTGTTTGTGGGTGGAGCTTTCTTT. It codes for CASSLGVFVGGAFF. This sequence joins TRBV7-9 and TRBJ1-1, with D unresolved. CDR3 length: 14 amino acids. Trimming removed 1 base at V and 10 bases at J, with 16 bases between. Germline loops: CDR1 SEHNR, CDR2 FQNEAQ (reference sequence).

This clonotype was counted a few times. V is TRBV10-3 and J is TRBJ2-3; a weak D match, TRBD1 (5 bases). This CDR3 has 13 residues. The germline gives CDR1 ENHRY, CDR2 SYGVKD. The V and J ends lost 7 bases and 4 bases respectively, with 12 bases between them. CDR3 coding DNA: TGTGCCATCACCAGGGATGTCGCAGATACGCAGTATTTT. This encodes CAITRDVADTQYF.

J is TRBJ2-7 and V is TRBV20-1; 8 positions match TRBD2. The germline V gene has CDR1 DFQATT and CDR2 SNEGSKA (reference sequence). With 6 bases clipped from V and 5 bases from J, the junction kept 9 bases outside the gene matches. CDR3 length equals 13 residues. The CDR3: CSATGVAGNEQYF. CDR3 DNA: TGCAGTGCCACGGGGGTAGCGGGAAACGAGCAGTACTTC.

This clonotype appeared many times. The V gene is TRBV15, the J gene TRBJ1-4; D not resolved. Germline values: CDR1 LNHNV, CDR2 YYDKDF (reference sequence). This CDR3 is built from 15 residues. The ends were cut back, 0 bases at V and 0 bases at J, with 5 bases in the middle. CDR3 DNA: TGTGCCACCAGCAGAGATCACACAACTAATGAAAAACTGTTTTTT. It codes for CATSRDHTTNEKLFF. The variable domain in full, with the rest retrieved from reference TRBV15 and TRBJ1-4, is DAMVIQNPRYQVTQFGKPVTLSCSQTLNHNVMYWYQQKSSQAPKLLFHYYDKDFNNEADTPDNFQSRRPNTSFCFLDIRSPGLGDTAMYLCATSRDHTTNEKLFFGSGTQLSVL.

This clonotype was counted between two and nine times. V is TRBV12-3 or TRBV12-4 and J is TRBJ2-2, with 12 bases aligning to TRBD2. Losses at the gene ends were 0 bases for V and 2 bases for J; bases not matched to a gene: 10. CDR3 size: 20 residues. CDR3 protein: CASSLALASGRAVNTGELFF. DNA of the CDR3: TGTGCCAGCAGTTTAGCGCTGGCTAGCGGGAGGGCCGTAAACACCGGGGAGCTGTTTTTT.

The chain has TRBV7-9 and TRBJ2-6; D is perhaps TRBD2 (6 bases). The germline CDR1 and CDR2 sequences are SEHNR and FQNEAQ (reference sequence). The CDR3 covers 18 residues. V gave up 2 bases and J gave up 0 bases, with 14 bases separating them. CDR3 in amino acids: CASSLFAGSFSGANVLTF. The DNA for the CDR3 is TGTGCCAGCAGCTTATTCGCGGGGAGCTTCTCTGGGGCCAACGTCCTGACTTTC.

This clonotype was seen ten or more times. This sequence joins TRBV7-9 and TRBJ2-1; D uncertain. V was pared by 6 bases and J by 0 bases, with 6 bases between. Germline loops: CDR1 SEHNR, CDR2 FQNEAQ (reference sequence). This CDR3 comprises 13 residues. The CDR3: CASRAVSYNEQFF. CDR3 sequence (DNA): TGTGCCAGCAGGGCAGTCTCCTACAATGAGCAGTTCTTC.

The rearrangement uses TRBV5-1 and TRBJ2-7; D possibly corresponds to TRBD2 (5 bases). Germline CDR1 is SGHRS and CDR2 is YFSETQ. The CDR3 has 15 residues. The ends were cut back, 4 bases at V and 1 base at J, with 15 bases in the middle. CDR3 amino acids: CASSRLISGSYEQYF. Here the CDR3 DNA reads TGCGCCAGCAGCCGCTTGATTTCGGGATCCTACGAGCAGTACTTC.

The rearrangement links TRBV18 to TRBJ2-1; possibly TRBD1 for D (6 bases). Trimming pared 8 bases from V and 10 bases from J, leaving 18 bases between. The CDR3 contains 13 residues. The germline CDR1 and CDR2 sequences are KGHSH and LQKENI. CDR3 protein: CASSRGSRSEQFF. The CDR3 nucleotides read TGTGCCAGCAGCAGGGGATCCCGCTCGGAGCAGTTCTTC. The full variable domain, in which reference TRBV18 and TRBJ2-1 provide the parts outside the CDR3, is NAGVMQNPRHLVRRRGQEARLRCSPMKGHSHVYWYRQLPEEGLKFMVYLQKENIIDESGMPKERFSAEFPKEGPSILRIQQVVRGDSAAYFCASSRGSRSEQFFGPGTRLTVL.

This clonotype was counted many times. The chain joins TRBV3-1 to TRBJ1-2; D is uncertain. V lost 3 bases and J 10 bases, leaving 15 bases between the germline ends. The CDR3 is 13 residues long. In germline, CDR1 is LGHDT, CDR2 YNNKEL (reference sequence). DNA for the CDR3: TGTGCCAGCAGCCACGCCGATGGGTTTTACTACACCTTC. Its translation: CASSHADGFYYTF. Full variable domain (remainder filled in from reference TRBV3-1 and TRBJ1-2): DTAVSQTPKYLVTQMGNDKSIKCEQNLGHDTMYWYKQDSKKFLKIMFSYNNKELIINETVPNRFSPKSPDKAHLNLHINSLELGDSAVYFCASSHADGFYYTFGSGTRLTVV.

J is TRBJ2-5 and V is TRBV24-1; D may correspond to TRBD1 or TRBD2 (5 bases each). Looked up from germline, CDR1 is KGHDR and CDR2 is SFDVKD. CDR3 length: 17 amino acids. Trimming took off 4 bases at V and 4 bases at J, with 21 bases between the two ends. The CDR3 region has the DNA TGTGCCACCAGTGAACCCACCGTTGGGACCCGACGAGAGACCCAGTACTTC. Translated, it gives CATSEPTVGTRRETQYF.

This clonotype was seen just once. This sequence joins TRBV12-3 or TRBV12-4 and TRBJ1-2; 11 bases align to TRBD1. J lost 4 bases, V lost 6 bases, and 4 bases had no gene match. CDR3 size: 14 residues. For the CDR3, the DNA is TGTGCCAGCAGGGGGGGGACAGGGGGCTATGGCTACACCTTC. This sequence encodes CASRGGTGGYGYTF.

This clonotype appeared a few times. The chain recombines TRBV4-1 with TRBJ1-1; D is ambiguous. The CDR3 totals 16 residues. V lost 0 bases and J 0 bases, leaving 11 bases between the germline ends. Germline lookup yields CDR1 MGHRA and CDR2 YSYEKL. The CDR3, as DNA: TGCGCCAGCAGCCAAGATCTGCAGGCTATGAACACTGAAGCTTTCTTT. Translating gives CASSQDLQAMNTEAFF.

The CDR3 coding sequence is TGCAGCGTTGAATTTTTAGCGGGAAGGACAGATACGCAGTATTTT. It is translated as CSVEFLAGRTDTQYF. J is TRBJ2-3 and V is TRBV29-1, with 8 bases that match TRBD2. The CDR3 loop spans 15 amino acids. Trimming at V came to 2 bases and at J to 3 bases, leaving 7 bases not matched to a gene. Germline assignment: CDR1 SQVTM and CDR2 ANQGSEA.

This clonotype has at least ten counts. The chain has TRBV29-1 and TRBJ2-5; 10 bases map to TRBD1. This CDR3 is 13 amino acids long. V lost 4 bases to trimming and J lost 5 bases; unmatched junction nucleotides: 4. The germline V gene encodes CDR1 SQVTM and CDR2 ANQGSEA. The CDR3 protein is CSVGDRGRETQYF. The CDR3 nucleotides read TGCAGCGTTGGGGACAGGGGAAGGGAGACCCAGTACTTC.

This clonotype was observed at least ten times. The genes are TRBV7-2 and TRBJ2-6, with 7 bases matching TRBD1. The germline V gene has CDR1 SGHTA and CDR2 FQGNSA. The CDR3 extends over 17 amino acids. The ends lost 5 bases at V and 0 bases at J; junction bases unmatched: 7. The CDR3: CASSPGQSYSGANVLTF. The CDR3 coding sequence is TGTGCCAGCAGCCCGGGACAGAGTTACTCTGGGGCCAACGTCCTGACTTTC.

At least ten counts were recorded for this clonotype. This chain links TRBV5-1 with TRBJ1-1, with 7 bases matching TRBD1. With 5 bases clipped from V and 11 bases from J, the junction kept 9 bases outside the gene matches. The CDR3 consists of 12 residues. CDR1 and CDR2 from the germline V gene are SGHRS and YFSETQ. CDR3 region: CASRTDRSGAFF. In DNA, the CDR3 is TGCGCCAGCAGAACGGACAGGTCGGGGGCTTTCTTT.

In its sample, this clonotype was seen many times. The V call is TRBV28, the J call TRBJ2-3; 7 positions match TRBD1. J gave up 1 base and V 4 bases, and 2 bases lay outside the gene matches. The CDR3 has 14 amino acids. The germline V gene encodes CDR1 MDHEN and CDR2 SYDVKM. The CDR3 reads CASSSTGRTDTQYF. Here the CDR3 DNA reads TGTGCCAGCAGTTCGACAGGGCGCACAGATACGCAGTATTTT. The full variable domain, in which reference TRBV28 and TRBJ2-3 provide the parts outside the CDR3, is DVKVTQSSRYLVKRTGEKVFLECVQDMDHENMFWYRQDPGLGLRLIYFSYDVKMKEKGDIPEGYSVSREKKERFSLILESASTNQTSMYLCASSSTGRTDTQYFGPGTRLTVL.

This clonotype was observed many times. For the CDR3, the DNA is TGTGCCAGCAGCCCCCGGACTAGCGGGAGAAGCTCCTACAATGAGCAGTTCTTC. This sequence encodes CASSPRTSGRSSYNEQFF. J is TRBJ2-1 and V is TRBV11-3; 13 bases line up with TRBD2. Losses at the gene ends were 5 bases for V and 0 bases for J; bases not matched to a gene: 7. Germline V gives CDR1 SGHNT, CDR2 YENEEA. The CDR3 loop spans 18 amino acids.